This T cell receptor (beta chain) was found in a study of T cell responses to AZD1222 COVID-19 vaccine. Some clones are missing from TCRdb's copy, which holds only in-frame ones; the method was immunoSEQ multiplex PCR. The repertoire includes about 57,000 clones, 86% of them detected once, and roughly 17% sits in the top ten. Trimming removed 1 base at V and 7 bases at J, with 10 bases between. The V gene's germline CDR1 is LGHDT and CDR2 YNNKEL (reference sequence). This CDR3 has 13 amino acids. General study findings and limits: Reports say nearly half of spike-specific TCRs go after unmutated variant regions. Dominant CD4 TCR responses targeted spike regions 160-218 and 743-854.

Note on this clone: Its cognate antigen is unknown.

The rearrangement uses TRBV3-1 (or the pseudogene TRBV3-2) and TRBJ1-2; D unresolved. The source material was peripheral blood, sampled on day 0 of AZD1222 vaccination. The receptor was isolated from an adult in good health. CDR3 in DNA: TGTGCCAGCAGCCAAGGTACAGTCGGTGGCTACACCTTC. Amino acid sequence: CASSQGTVGGYTF.